This T cell receptor (beta chain) was sequenced during a study of shared T cell receptors in the human thymus. The CDR3 is 14 residues long. Losses at the gene ends were 3 bases for V and 1 base for J; bases not matched to a gene: 1. The V gene's germline CDR1 is MGHRA and CDR2 YSYEKL. Only in-frame clones appear in the TCRdb table, and some are missing; sequencing was by immunoSEQ multiplex PCR. Of roughly 560,000 clones in the sample, roughly 74% were seen once. This sample also appeared in a second study, on human thymus T cells. From that report: The source of the thymus tissue was resections taken during corrective heart surgery. Within thymic and blood repertoires, V and J gene usage appeared to be biased. Related research has reported that thymic repertoires overlap highly among unrelated individuals.

This clonotype was sampled from a boy under two years old with a congenital heart defect. Sample: thymocytes. The V call is TRBV4-1, the J call TRBJ2-3; TRBD2 matches 7 bases. DNA of the CDR3: TGCGCCAGCAGCCAGCTAGCGGGCACAGATACGCAGTATTTT. This codes for CASSQLAGTDTQYF.